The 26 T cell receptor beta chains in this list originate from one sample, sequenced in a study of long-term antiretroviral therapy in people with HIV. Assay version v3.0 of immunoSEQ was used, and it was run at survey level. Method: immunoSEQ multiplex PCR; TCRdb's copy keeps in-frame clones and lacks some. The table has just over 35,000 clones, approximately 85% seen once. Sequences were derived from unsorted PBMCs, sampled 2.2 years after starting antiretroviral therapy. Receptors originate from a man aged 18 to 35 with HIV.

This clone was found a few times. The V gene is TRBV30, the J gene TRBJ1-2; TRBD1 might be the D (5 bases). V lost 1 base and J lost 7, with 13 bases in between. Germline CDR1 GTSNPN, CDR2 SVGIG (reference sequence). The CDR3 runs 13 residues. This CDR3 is CAWSGSGAGGYTF. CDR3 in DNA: TGTGCCTGGAGTGGGTCCGGGGCCGGTGGCTACACCTTC.

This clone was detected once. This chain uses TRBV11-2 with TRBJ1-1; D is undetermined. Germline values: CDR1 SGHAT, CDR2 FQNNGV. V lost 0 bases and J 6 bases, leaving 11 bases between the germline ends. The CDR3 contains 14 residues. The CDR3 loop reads CASSLDLRSSEAFF. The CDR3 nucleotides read TGTGCCAGCAGCTTAGACCTAAGGAGTTCTGAAGCTTTCTTT.

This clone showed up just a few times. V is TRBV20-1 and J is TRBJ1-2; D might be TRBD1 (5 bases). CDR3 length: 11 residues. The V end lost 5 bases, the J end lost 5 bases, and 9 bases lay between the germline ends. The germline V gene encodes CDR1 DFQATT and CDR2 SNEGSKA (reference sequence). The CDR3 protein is CSARDGYGYTF. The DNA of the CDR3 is TGCAGTGCTCGGGACGGGTATGGCTACACCTTC.

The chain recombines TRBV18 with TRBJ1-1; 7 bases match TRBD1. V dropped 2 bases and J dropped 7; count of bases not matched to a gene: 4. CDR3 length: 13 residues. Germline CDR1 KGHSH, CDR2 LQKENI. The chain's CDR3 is CASSPDRDGEAFF. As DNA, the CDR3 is TGTGCCAGCTCACCAGACAGGGATGGTGAAGCTTTCTTT.

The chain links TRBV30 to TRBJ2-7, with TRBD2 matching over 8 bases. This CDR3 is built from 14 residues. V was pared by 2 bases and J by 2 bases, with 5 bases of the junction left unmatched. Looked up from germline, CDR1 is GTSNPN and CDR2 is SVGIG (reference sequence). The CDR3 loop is CAWSTTSGPYEQYF. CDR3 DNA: TGTGCCTGGAGTACCACTAGCGGACCCTACGAGCAGTACTTC.

This CDR3 is CSVENRLSNDEQFF. In nucleotides, the CDR3 is TGCAGCGTTGAAAACAGATTAAGTAATGATGAGCAGTTCTTC. The rearrangement uses TRBV29-1 and TRBJ2-1; D gene ambiguous. The V gene's germline CDR1 is SQVTM and CDR2 ANQGSEA. CDR3 size: 14 residues. Trimming removed 2 bases from V and 8 bases from J, with 16 bases in between.

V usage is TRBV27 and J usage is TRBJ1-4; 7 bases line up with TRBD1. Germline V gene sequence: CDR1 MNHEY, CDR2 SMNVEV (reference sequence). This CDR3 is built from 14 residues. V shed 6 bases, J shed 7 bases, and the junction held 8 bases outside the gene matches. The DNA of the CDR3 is TGTGCCAGCAGGTCGACAGGGCGGGGTGAAAAACTGTTTTTT. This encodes CASRSTGRGEKLFF.

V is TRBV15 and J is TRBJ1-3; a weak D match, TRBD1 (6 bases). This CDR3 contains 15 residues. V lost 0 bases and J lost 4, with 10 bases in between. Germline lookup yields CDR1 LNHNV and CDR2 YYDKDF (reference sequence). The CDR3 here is CATSRDQGGGNTIYF. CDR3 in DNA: TGTGCCACCAGCAGAGATCAAGGGGGAGGAAACACCATATATTTT. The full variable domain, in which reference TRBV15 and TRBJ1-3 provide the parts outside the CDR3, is DAMVIQNPRYQVTQFGKPVTLSCSQTLNHNVMYWYQQKSSQAPKLLFHYYDKDFNNEADTPDNFQSRRPNTSFCFLDIRSPGLGDTAMYLCATSRDQGGGNTIYFGEGSWLTVV.

CDR3 protein: CASSLAGQGSGEQYF. CDR3 DNA: TGCGCCAGCAGCTTGGCAGGACAGGGATCGGGCGAGCAGTACTTC. The chain is built from TRBV5-1 and TRBJ2-7; TRBD1 aligns across 8 bases. The CDR3 runs 15 residues. Trimming took 0 bases from V and 6 from J; bases not matched to a gene: 8. Germline CDR1 and CDR2: SGHRS and YFSETQ.

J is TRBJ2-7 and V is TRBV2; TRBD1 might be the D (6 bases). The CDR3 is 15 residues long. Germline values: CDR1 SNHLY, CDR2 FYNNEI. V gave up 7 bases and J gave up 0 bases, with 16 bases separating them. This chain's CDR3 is CASTEGPGASYEQYF. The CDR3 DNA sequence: TGTGCCAGCACAGAAGGACCAGGGGCCTCCTACGAGCAGTACTTC.

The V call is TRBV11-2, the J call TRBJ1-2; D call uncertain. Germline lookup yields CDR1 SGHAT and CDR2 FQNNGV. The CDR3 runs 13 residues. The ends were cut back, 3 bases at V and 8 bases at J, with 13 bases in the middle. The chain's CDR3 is CASSLDLPGGYTF. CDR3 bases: TGTGCCAGCAGCTTGGACCTCCCGGGAGGCTACACCTTC. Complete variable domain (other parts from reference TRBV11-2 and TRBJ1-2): EAGVAQSPRYKIIEKRQSVAFWCNPISGHATLYWYQQILGQGPKLLIQFQNNGVVDDSQLPKDRFSAERLKGVDSTLKIQPAKLEDSAVYLCASSLDLPGGYTFGSGTRLTVV.

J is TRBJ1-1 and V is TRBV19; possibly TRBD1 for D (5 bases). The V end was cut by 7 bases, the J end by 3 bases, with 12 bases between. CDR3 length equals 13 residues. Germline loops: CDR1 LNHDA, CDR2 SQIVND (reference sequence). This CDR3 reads CASKTVDDTEAFF. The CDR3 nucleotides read TGTGCCAGTAAGACAGTAGATGACACTGAAGCTTTCTTT.

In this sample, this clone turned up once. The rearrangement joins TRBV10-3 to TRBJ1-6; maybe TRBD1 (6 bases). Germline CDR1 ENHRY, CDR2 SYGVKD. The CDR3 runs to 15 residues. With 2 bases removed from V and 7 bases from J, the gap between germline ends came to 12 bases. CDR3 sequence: CAISESGQINSPLHF. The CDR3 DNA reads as TGTGCCATCAGTGAGAGTGGACAGATAAATTCACCCCTCCACTTT.

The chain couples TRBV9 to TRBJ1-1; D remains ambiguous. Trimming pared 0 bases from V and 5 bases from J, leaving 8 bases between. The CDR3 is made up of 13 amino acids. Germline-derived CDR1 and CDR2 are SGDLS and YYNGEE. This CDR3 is CASSVGVGTEAFF. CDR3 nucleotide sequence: TGTGCCAGCAGCGTAGGGGTAGGGACTGAAGCTTTCTTT. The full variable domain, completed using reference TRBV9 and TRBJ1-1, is DSGVTQTPKHLITATGQRVTLRCSPRSGDLSVYWYQQSLDQGLQFLIQYYNGEERAKGNILERFSAQQFPDLHSELNLSSLELGDSALYFCASSVGVGTEAFFGQGTRLTVV.

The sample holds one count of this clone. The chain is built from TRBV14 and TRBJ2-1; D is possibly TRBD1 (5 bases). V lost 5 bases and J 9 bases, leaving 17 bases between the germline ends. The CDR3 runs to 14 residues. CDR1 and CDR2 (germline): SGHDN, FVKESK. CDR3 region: CASSKSIGVGEQFF. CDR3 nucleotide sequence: TGTGCCAGCAGCAAGAGTATAGGGGTGGGTGAGCAGTTCTTC.

Here the CDR3 reads CASSSLGLKPQHF. The CDR3 nucleotides read TGTGCCAGCAGTTCGTTAGGGTTGAAGCCCCAGCATTTT. V and J are TRBV27 and TRBJ1-5; no reliable D call. Germline values: CDR1 MNHEY, CDR2 SMNVEV (reference sequence). Trimming removed 4 bases from V and 8 bases from J, with 12 bases in between. This CDR3 region has 13 residues.

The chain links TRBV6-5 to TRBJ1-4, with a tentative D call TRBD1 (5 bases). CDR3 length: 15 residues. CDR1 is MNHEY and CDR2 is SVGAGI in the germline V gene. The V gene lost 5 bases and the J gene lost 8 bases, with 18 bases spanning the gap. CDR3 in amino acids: CASSLRQTVHEKLFF. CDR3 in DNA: TGTGCCAGCAGTCTGCGACAGACTGTCCACGAAAAACTGTTTTTT.

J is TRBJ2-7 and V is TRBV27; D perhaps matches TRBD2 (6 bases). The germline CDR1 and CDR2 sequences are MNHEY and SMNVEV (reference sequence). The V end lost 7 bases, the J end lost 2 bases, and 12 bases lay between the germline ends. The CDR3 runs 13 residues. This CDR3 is CASKRAGPYEQYF. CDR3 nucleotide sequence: TGTGCCAGCAAGCGGGCAGGGCCCTACGAGCAGTACTTC.

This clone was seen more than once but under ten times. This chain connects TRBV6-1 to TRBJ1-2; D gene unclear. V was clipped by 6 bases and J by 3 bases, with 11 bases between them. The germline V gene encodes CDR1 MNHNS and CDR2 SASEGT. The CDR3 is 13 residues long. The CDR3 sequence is CASSPLGHYGYTF. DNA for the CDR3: TGTGCCAGCAGCCCCCTAGGGCACTATGGCTACACCTTC.

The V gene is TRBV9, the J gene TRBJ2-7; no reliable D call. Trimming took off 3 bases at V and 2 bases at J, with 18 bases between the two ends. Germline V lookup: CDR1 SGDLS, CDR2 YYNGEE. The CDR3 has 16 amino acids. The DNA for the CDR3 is TGTGCCAGCAGCGGCCGTCCATTTTCCCTTACCTACGAGCAGTACTTC. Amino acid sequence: CASSGRPFSLTYEQYF.

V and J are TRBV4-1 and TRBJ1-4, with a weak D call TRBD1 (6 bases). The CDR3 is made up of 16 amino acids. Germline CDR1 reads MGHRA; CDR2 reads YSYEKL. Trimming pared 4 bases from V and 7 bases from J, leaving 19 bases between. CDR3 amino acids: CASSPVGGAGGEKLFF. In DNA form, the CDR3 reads TGCGCCAGCAGCCCCGTTGGGGGGGCCGGCGGTGAAAAACTGTTTTTT.

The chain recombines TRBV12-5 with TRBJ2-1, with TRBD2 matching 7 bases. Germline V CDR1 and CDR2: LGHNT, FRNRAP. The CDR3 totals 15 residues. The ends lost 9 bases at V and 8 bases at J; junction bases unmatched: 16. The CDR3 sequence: CASHGGVTRDDEQFF. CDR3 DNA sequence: TGTGCTAGCCATGGGGGGGTAACCAGGGACGATGAGCAGTTCTTC. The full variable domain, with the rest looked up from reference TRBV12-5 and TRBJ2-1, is DARVTQTPRHKVTEMGQEVTMRCQPILGHNTVFWYRQTMMQGLELLAYFRNRAPLDDSGMPKDRFSAEMPDATLATLKIQPSEPRDSAVYFCASHGGVTRDDEQFFGPGTRLTVL.

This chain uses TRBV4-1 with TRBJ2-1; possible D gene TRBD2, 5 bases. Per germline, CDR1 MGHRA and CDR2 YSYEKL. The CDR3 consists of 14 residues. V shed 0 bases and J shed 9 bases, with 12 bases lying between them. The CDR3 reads CASSQDRGIGEQFF. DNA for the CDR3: TGCGCCAGCAGCCAAGATAGAGGGATCGGTGAGCAGTTCTTC.

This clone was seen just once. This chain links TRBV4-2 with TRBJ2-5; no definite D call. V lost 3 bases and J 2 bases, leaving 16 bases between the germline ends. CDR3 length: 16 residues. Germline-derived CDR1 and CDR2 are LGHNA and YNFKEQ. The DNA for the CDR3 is TGTGCCAGCAGCCAGGCCGGATTTTCCCCGCAAGAGACCCAGTACTTC. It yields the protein CASSQAGFSPQETQYF.

The CDR3 bases are TGTGCCAGCAGCTTCTTGAGAGAGGACACTGAAGCTTTCTTT. Protein: CASSFLREDTEAFF. The chain is built from TRBV11-2 and TRBJ1-1; no clear D. Germline-derived CDR1 and CDR2 are SGHAT and FQNNGV. The V end lost 3 bases, the J end lost 3 bases, and 11 bases lay between the germline ends. The CDR3 runs to 14 residues.

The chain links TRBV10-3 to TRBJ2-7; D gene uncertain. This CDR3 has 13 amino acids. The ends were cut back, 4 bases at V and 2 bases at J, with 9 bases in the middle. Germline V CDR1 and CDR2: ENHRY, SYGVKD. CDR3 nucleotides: TGTGCCATCAGTGTTGACGTCACCTACGAGCAGTACTTC. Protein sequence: CAISVDVTYEQYF.